This TCR beta chain was sequenced during a study of regulatory T cells in long-lasting Graves disease. The CDR3 loop spans 16 amino acids. Trimming removed 4 bases at V and 1 base at J, with 17 bases between. Looked up from germline, CDR1 is SGHRS and CDR2 is YFSETQ. Documented time point: persistent/refractory GD, antithyroid drugs over 5 years with positive TRAb. PBMC-extracted RNA yielded the TCR library. To make TCR beta libraries, researchers used iRepertoire HTBI primers and Arm-PCR of CDR3 regions. TCRdb itself ran the multiplex PCR reads through MiXCR, one entry per CDR3 protein. The table includes 600,000 to 800,000 distinct CDR3 sequences, 25% to 30% detected once.

The sequences come from peripheral blood mononuclear cells (PBMCs), collected when the disease was refractory, from a patient treated with antithyroid drugs. The V call is TRBV5-1, the J call TRBJ1-1; possibly TRBD1 for D (5 bases). The sequence came from a female donor with Graves disease. This chain's CDR3 is CASSQAERGWNTEAFF. CDR3 nucleotide sequence: TGCGCCAGCAGCCAAGCCGAAAGGGGTTGGAACACTGAAGCTTTCTTT.